The 29 T cell receptor beta chains below were found in one sample sequenced in a study of metastatic and nonmetastatic thyroid tumors. TCRdb re-analyzed the PCR reads using MiXCR. The top ten hold approximately 3.8% of the sample, which has over 45,000 clones, roughly 23% seen once. Treatment of any kind had been given to no patient before thyroid surgery. Sequenced material: blood. The receptors originated from a male donor with papillary thyroid cancer or a benign thyroid nodule (not recorded which). Some clones in this sample may be carry-over from other donors' samples.

This clone occurred many times. V usage is TRBV10-2 and J usage is TRBJ1-2, with D uncertain. The germline V gene encodes CDR1 WSHSY and CDR2 SAAADI. The CDR3 loop spans 14 amino acids. V lost 7 bases to trimming and J lost 2 bases, with 14 bases between them. The CDR3 sequence is CASMTGEQNYGYTF. The DNA for the CDR3 is TGCGCCAGCATGACCGGGGAACAGAACTATGGCTACACCTTC.

The chain is built from TRBV7-2 and TRBJ1-6; 7 nucleotides line up with TRBD1. V was clipped by 5 bases and J by 7 bases; unmatched bases: 8. In germline, CDR1 is SGHTA, CDR2 FQGNSA. The CDR3 runs to 15 residues. The CDR3 DNA is TGTGCCAGCAGCCCTGGACAGGTCATGAATTCACCCCTCCACTTT. Protein: CASSPGQVMNSPLHF.

This clone has ten or more counts. The genes are TRBV19 and TRBJ2-5, with no clear D. The ends were cut back, 4 bases at V and 2 bases at J, with 8 bases in the middle. The CDR3 extends over 13 amino acids. From germline, CDR1 is LNHDA and CDR2 SQIVND (reference sequence). CDR3 protein: CASSSASQETQYF. For the CDR3, the DNA is TGTGCCAGTAGTAGTGCTTCTCAAGAGACCCAGTACTTC.

There are many counts of this clone. This chain links TRBV19 with TRBJ2-1; 8 positions match TRBD1. With V trimmed by 5 bases and J by 4 bases, 16 bases remained unmatched. The CDR3 covers 18 residues. The germline V gene encodes CDR1 LNHDA and CDR2 SQIVND (reference sequence). In DNA form, the CDR3 reads TGTGCCAGTAGTCTGCTAACACTGGACAGGGAGGAGTACAATGAGCAGTTCTTC. As protein: CASSLLTLDREEYNEQFF.

The J gene is TRBJ1-2, the V gene TRBV30; D is uncertain. Germline CDR1 is GTSNPN and CDR2 is SVGIG (reference sequence). Trimming took off 2 bases at V and 2 bases at J, with 9 bases between the two ends. The CDR3 is 13 residues long. The CDR3 nucleotides read TGTGCCTGGAGTCCTTGGGGAAACTATGGCTACACCTTC. Translating gives CAWSPWGNYGYTF.

This clone was seen at least ten times. The rearrangement links TRBV7-3 to TRBJ2-1, with 12 bases matching TRBD2. This CDR3 contains 15 residues. Trimming at V came to 4 bases and at J to 7 bases, leaving 5 bases not matched to a gene. Germline CDR1 is SGHTA and CDR2 is FQGTGA. This CDR3 reads CASSYTSGGKNEQFF. The CDR3 DNA sequence: TGTGCCAGCAGCTATACTAGCGGGGGGAAGAATGAGCAGTTCTTC.

This clone appeared many times. This sequence joins TRBV18 and TRBJ2-7; TRBD2 matches 9 bases. The CDR3 consists of 14 residues. J lost 2 bases, V lost 8 bases, and 7 bases had no gene match. Looked up from germline, CDR1 is KGHSH and CDR2 is LQKENI. CDR3 coding DNA: TGTGCCAGCGTCGAACTAGCGGGTACCTACGAGCAGTACTTC. This gives the protein CASVELAGTYEQYF.

This clone has a single count. V and J are TRBV20-1 and TRBJ2-1; D possibly uses TRBD1 or TRBD2 (6 bases each). V shed 1 base and J shed 7 bases, with 14 bases lying between them. Germline V gives CDR1 DFQATT, CDR2 SNEGSKA (reference sequence). The CDR3 totals 14 residues. The CDR3 here is CSARVGGSWNEQFF. The CDR3, as DNA: TGCAGTGCTAGAGTAGGGGGGTCCTGGAATGAGCAGTTCTTC.

The chain has TRBV4-1 and TRBJ2-3, with TRBD2 matching 12 bases. V lost 4 bases, J lost 4 bases, and 6 bases stayed unmatched. This CDR3 has 16 residues. From germline, CDR1 is MGHRA and CDR2 YSYEKL. Here the CDR3 reads CASSPTSGSFADTQYF. In DNA form, the CDR3 reads TGCGCCAGCAGCCCGACTAGCGGGAGCTTCGCAGATACGCAGTATTTT.

This clone was seen many times. The J gene is TRBJ2-7, the V gene TRBV19, with a weak D call TRBD2 (5 bases). The ends were cut back, 6 bases at V and 4 bases at J, with 13 bases in the middle. Germline V gene lookup returns CDR1 LNHDA and CDR2 SQIVND (reference sequence). CDR3 length: 13 amino acids. DNA of the CDR3: TGTGCCAGTAGCTACGGGTCGGGGTACGAGCAGTACTTC. Encoded protein: CASSYGSGYEQYF.

This clone has at least ten counts. The chain employs TRBV5-1 and TRBJ2-3; D uncertain. This CDR3 spans 13 amino acids. The germline CDR1 and CDR2 sequences are SGHRS and YFSETQ. Trimming took 0 bases from V and 6 from J, leaving 8 bases between them. CDR3 sequence: CASSLDPLDTQYF. In DNA form, the CDR3 reads TGCGCCAGCAGCTTGGACCCCCTGGATACGCAGTATTTT.

This clone was counted at least ten times. This rearrangement joins TRBV9 to TRBJ2-7, with D possibly being TRBD1 (5 bases). V was pared by 3 bases and J by 7 bases, with 17 bases between. The CDR3 extends over 14 amino acids. Germline CDR1 is SGDLS and CDR2 is YYNGEE. CDR3 amino acids: CASSGDDSPGEQYF. The CDR3 coding sequence is TGTGCCAGCAGCGGAGATGACAGCCCAGGGGAGCAGTACTTC.

On this clone: The junction shows a germline mismatch at one end, possibly a read error. The chain employs TRBV7-8 and TRBJ2-5; the match to TRBD1 covers 9 bases. CDR3 length: 16 residues. CDR1 is SGHVS, CDR2 FQNEAQ, per germline. The CDR3 region has the DNA TGTGCCAGCAGCTTAAATACAGGGGGCTTGCAAGAGGCCCAGTACTTC. This encodes CASSLNTGGLQEAQYF.

This clone was recorded many times. This chain links TRBV11-2 with TRBJ2-1; 9 nucleotides line up with TRBD2. V lost 1 base to trimming and J lost 6 bases; unmatched junction nucleotides: 4. This CDR3 contains 15 residues. The germline gives CDR1 SGHAT, CDR2 FQNNGV. Written as DNA, the CDR3 is TGTGCCAGCAGCTTAGTACTAGCGGGTCTCAATGAGCAGTTCTTC. Residues: CASSLVLAGLNEQFF. Full variable domain (remainder filled in from reference TRBV11-2 and TRBJ2-1): EAGVAQSPRYKIIEKRQSVAFWCNPISGHATLYWYQQILGQGPKLLIQFQNNGVVDDSQLPKDRFSAERLKGVDSTLKIQPAKLEDSAVYLCASSLVLAGLNEQFFGPGTRLTVL.

This clone has at least ten counts. The chain is built from TRBV2 and TRBJ2-7; TRBD1 agrees at 7 bases. The CDR3 runs 13 residues. V gave up 2 bases and J gave up 7 bases; unmatched junction bases: 5. Per germline, CDR1 SNHLY and CDR2 FYNNEI. The CDR3 bases are TGTGCCAGCAGTGAAAGGACAGGCCTAGAGCAGTACTTC. Its protein is CASSERTGLEQYF.

This clone was counted ten times or more. V is TRBV14 and J is TRBJ2-7; D uncertain. Germline V gene sequence: CDR1 SGHDN, CDR2 FVKESK. Trimming removed 0 bases from V and 4 bases from J, with 7 bases in between. The CDR3 has 13 residues. The CDR3 region is CASSQERFYEQYF. In DNA form, the CDR3 reads TGTGCCAGCAGCCAAGAGAGGTTTTACGAGCAGTACTTC.

On this clone itself: With a much larger clone just one base away, this may be a read error. The chain combines TRBV7-9 with TRBJ2-1; D not resolved. CDR1 and CDR2 from the germline V gene are SEHNR and FQNEAQ (reference sequence). V was clipped by 1 base and J by 6 bases, with 7 bases between them. The CDR3 is 13 amino acids. Here the CDR3 reads CASSLGSVNEQFF. The CDR3 nucleotides read TGTGCCAGCAGCTTAGGGTCTGTCAATGAGCAGTTCTTC.

This clone was observed many times. This rearrangement joins TRBV15 to TRBJ2-5, with D possibly matching TRBD2 (6 bases). This CDR3 is built from 13 residues. The V and J ends lost 3 bases and 5 bases respectively, with 10 bases between them. The V gene's germline CDR1 is LNHNV and CDR2 YYDKDF (reference sequence). The CDR3 nucleotides read TGTGCCACCAGCAGGTACGGAGGGGAGACCCAGTACTTC. Amino acids: CATSRYGGETQYF.

This clone appeared many times. The J gene is TRBJ2-2, the V gene TRBV5-1; D is possibly TRBD1 (5 bases). Germline V gene sequence: CDR1 SGHRS, CDR2 YFSETQ. The CDR3 contains 15 residues. The V and J ends lost 5 bases and 6 bases respectively, with 17 bases between them. This CDR3 is CASRSAFRVPGELFF. The CDR3 nucleotides read TGCGCCAGCAGGTCCGCTTTCAGGGTCCCCGGGGAGCTGTTTTTT.

This clone was recorded at least ten times. The V call is TRBV10-1, the J call TRBJ2-1; 11 nucleotides line up with TRBD2. V lost 5 bases to trimming and J lost 4 bases; unmatched junction nucleotides: 4. The CDR3 extends over 15 amino acids. The germline V gene has CDR1 WNHNN and CDR2 SYGVQD (reference sequence). CDR3 sequence reads: CASSIGTSGYNEQFF. The CDR3 nucleotides are TGCGCCAGCAGTATCGGGACTAGCGGTTACAATGAGCAGTTCTTC.

Concerning this clone itself: A read error may be the cause here, since a much bigger clone is one base away. The CDR3 nucleotides are TGTGCCAGCATCTATCTCCTGGTGAGCACAGATACGCAGTATTTT. Protein product: CASIYLLVSTDTQYF. V gene TRBV5-5 combines with J gene TRBJ2-3; D is uncertain. CDR3 size: 15 residues. The V gene's germline CDR1 is SGHKS and CDR2 YYEKEE (reference sequence). The germline V and J ends were trimmed by 6 bases and 0 bases, with 14 bases remaining between them.

Ten or more counts support this clone. J is TRBJ1-2 and V is TRBV2, with a weak D call TRBD1 (5 bases). This CDR3 is built from 13 residues. V lost 6 bases and J 5 bases, leaving 13 bases between the germline ends. Looked up from germline, CDR1 is SNHLY and CDR2 is FYNNEI. The CDR3 nucleotides read TGTGCCAGCAGCGGGGACGGGAAGTATGGCTACACCTTC. It is translated as CASSGDGKYGYTF.

The CDR3 here is CASSQDPSSYNEQFF. The CDR3 DNA reads as TGTGCCAGCAGCCAAGACCCAAGCTCCTACAATGAGCAGTTCTTC. The chain links TRBV3-1 to TRBJ2-1, with D hard to call. The germline V and J ends were trimmed by 0 bases and 0 bases, with 6 bases remaining between them. The CDR3 contains 15 residues. Germline V CDR1 and CDR2: LGHDT, YNNKEL (reference sequence).

The chain has TRBV20-1 and TRBJ2-7; 9 nucleotides align to TRBD1. The CDR3 is 14 residues long. Germline assignment: CDR1 DFQATT and CDR2 SNEGSKA (reference sequence). J was trimmed by 2 bases and V by 6 bases; bases with no gene match: 8. The CDR3 sequence: CSASRRDRAYEQYF. The CDR3 region has the DNA TGCAGTGCCTCCCGGCGGGACAGGGCCTACGAGCAGTACTTC.

V usage is TRBV27 and J usage is TRBJ2-7; 9 positions match TRBD1. The CDR3 totals 15 residues. Germline V gene lookup returns CDR1 MNHEY and CDR2 SMNVEV (reference sequence). Germline trimming cut 6 bases from V and 6 bases from J; bases unmatched to any gene: 12. The CDR3 reads CASSINPGQGFEQYF. The CDR3 DNA follows: TGTGCCAGCAGCATCAACCCGGGACAGGGTTTCGAGCAGTACTTC.

This clone was counted many times. Other DNA sequences in the sample encode the same CDR3. The gene calls are TRBV30 and TRBJ2-7, with D tentatively TRBD2 (7 bases). The germline V and J ends were trimmed by 8 bases and 7 bases, with 18 bases remaining between them. Germline V gene lookup returns CDR1 GTSNPN and CDR2 SVGIG (reference sequence). The CDR3 loop spans 12 amino acids. CDR3 residues: CAGGDGGPEQYF. Here the CDR3 DNA reads TGTGCCGGGGGGGATGGGGGGCCAGAGCAGTACTTC.

This clone was picked up many times. This chain joins TRBV28 and TRBJ2-7; no clear D gene. The V end was cut by 3 bases, the J end by 11 bases, with 11 bases between. The CDR3 length is 11 residues. The germline V gene has CDR1 MDHEN and CDR2 SYDVKM. In nucleotides, the CDR3 is TGTGCCAGCAGTTTTGGACCCGTCGAGTACTTC. The encoded protein is CASSFGPVEYF.

This clone has only one observation. The V call is TRBV20-1, the J call TRBJ2-7; 12 bases fit TRBD2. Germline CDR1 reads DFQATT; CDR2 reads SNEGSKA (reference sequence). This CDR3 comprises 16 residues. V trimming: 5 bases; J trimming: 3 bases; junction bases outside the gene matches: 11. The CDR3 sequence is CSAACRLAGVNYEQYF. The DNA for the CDR3 is TGCAGTGCTGCGTGCCGACTAGCGGGAGTGAACTACGAGCAGTACTTC.

This clone was counted many times. The chain couples TRBV5-1 to TRBJ2-2; D is possibly TRBD2 (5 bases). The CDR3 covers 15 residues. Germline assignment: CDR1 SGHRS and CDR2 YFSETQ. Trimming left V 2 bases short and J 1 base short, with 9 bases between. The CDR3 region has the DNA TGCGCCAGCAGCTTAGGACTCATGAACACCGGGGAGCTGTTTTTT. Translated: CASSLGLMNTGELFF.